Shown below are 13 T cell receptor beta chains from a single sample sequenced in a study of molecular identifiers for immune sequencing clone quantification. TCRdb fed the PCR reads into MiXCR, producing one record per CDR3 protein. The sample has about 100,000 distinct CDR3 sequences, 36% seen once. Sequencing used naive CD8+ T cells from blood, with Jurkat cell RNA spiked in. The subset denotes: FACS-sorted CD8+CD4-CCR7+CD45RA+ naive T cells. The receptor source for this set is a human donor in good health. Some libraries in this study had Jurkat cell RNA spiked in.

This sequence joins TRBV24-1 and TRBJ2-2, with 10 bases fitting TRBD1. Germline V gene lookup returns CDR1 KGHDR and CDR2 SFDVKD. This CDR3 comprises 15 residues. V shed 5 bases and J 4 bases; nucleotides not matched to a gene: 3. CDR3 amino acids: CATSGQGARTGELFF. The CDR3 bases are TGTGCCACCAGTGGACAGGGGGCGCGCACCGGGGAGCTGTTTTTT.

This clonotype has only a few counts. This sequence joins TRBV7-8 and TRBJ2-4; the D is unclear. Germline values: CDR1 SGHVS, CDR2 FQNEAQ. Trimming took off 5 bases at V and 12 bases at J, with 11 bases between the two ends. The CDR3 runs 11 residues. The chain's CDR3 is CASSQDGSQYF. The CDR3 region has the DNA TGTGCCAGCAGCCAGGATGGGTCTCAGTACTTC.

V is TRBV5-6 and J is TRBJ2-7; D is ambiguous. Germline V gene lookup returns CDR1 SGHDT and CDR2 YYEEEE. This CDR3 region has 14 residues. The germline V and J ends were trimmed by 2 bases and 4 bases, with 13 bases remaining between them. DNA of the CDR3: TGTGCCAGCAGCTTCCTAGGCCAGACATACGAGCAGTACTTC. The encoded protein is CASSFLGQTYEQYF. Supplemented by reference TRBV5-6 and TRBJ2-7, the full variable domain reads DAGVTQSPTHLIKTRGQQVTLRCSPKSGHDTVSWYQQALGQGPQFIFQYYEEEERQRGNFPDRFSGHQFPNYSSELNVNALLLGDSALYLCASSFLGQTYEQYFGPGTRLTVT.

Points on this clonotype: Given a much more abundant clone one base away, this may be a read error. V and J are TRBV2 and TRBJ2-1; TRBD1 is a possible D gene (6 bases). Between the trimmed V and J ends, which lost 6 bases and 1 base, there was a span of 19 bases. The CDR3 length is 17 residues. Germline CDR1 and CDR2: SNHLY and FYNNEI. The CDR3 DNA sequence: TGTGCCAGCAGCAAACACATCGACAGGAGGTCCTACAATGAGCAGTTCTTC. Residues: CASSKHIDRRSYNEQFF.

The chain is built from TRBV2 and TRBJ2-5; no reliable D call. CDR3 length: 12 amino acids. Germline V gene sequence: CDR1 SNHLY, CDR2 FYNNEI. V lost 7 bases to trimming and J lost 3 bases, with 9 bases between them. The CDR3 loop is CASTGREETQYF. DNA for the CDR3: TGTGCCAGCACTGGTAGGGAAGAGACCCAGTACTTC.

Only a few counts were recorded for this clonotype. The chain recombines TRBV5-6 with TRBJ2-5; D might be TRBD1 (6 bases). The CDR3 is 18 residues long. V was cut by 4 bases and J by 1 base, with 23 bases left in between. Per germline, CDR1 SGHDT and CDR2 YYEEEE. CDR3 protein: CASSGTSRLLSVQETQYF. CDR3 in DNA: TGTGCCAGCAGCGGGACATCGCGGTTGCTTTCCGTCCAAGAGACCCAGTACTTC.

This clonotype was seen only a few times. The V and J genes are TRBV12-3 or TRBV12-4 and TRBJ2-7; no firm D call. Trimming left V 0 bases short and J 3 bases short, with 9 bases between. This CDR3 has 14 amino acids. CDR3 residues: CASSLAGPVYEQYF. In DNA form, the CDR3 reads TGTGCCAGCAGTTTAGCTGGACCCGTCTACGAGCAGTACTTC.

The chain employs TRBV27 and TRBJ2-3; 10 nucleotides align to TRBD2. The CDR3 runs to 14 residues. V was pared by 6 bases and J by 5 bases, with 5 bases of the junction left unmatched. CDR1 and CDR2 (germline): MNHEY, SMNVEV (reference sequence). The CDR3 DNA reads TGTGCCAGCAGGTCGGGACTAGCGTTAGATACGCAGTATTTT. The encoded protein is CASRSGLALDTQYF.

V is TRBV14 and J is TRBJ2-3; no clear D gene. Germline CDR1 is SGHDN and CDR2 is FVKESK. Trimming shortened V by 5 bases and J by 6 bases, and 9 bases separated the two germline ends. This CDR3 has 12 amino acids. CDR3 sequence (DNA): TGTGCCAGCAGCGAAACCCCCGATACGCAGTATTTT. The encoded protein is CASSETPDTQYF. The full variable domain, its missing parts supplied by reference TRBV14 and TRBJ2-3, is EAGVTQFPSHSVIEKGQTVTLRCDPISGHDNLYWYRRVMGKEIKFLLHFVKESKQDESGMPNNRFLAERTGGTYSTLKVQPAELEDSGVYFCASSETPDTQYFGPGTRLTVL.

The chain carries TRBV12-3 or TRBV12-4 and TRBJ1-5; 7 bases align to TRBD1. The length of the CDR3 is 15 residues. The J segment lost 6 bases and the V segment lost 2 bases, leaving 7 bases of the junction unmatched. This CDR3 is CASSLTGVGGQPQHF. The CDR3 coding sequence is TGTGCCAGCAGTTTAACAGGGGTGGGAGGTCAGCCCCAGCATTTT.

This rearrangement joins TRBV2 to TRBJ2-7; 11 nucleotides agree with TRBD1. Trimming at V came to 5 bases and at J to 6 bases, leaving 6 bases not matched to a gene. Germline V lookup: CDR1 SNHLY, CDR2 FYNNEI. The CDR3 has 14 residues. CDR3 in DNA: TGTGCCAGCAGTCTGGACAGGGGGCTGGTCGAGCAGTACTTC. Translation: CASSLDRGLVEQYF. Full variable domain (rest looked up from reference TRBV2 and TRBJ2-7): EPEVTQTPSHQVTQMGQEVILRCVPISNHLYFYWYRQILGQKVEFLVSFYNNEISEKSEIFDDQFSVERPDGSNFTLKIRSTKLEDSAMYFCASSLDRGLVEQYFGPGTRLTVT.

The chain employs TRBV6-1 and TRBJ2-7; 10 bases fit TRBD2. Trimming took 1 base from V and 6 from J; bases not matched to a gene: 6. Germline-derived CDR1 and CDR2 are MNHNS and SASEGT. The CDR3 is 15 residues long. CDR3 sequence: CASSEDLAGGSEQYF. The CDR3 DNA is TGTGCCAGCAGTGAAGACTTAGCGGGAGGAAGCGAGCAGTACTTC.

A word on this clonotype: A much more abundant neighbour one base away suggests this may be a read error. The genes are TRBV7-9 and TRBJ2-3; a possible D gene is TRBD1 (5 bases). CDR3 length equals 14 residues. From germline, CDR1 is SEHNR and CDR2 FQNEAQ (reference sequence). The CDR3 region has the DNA TGTGCCAGCATCTTAGTCCGCCTCCCCGGACAGCAGTATTTT. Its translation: CASILVRLPGQQYF.